This T cell receptor (beta chain) originates from a study of T cell repertoires in cytomegalovirus infection. Study results and limitations: Identification of carriers of CMV plus the relevant HLA was achieved through cumulative public TCR beta family frequency.

MiXCR, applied by TCRdb to the reads, yields one record per CDR3 protein. The table includes about 260,000 distinct CDR3 sequences, approximately 9% detected once. The sample holds many counts of this clonotype. Its antigen remains unidentified. The sequenced material came from PBMCs. The TCR sequence derives from a human donor in good health (CMV status not recorded). Some clones in this sample may be carry-over from other donors' samples.

CDR3 sequence reads: CASRTTGIVEQYF. CDR3 in DNA: TGTGCCAGCCGTACGACAGGGATAGTCGAGCAGTACTTC. This chain connects TRBV28 to TRBJ2-7, with 7 bases matching TRBD1. V gave up 8 bases and J gave up 6 bases; unmatched junction bases: 10. Germline V gene lookup returns CDR1 MDHEN and CDR2 SYDVKM. The length of the CDR3 is 13 residues. Complete variable domain (other parts from reference TRBV28 and TRBJ2-7): DVKVTQSSRYLVKRTGEKVFLECVQDMDHENMFWYRQDPGLGLRLIYFSYDVKMKEKGDIPEGYSVSREKKERFSLILESASTNQTSMYLCASRTTGIVEQYFGPGTRLTVT.